These T cell receptor beta chains were read from a single sample in a study of T cell repertoires in cytomegalovirus infection. No antigen has been assigned to these receptors. TCRdb re-analysed the reads in MiXCR, keeping a single row per CDR3 protein. The table has approximately 270,000 distinct CDR3 sequences, under 25% seen once; the top ten hold roughly 19%. The sequencing used cultured PBMCs, collected from culture after CMV antigen stimulation. The receptors come from a human donor in good health (CMV status not recorded). Some clones in this sample may be carry-over from other donors' samples. Each CDR3 is given with its conserved first and last residue. A D gene is named only where the DNA matches it firmly. Expanded clones are given a class, and other clones once, few, many or no size at all.

CDR3: CASSLEGLAREQFF
DNA: TGTGCCAGCAGCTTAGAGGGGCTAGCTCGTGAGCAGTTCTTC
length: 14
size: few
V: TRBV7-9
D: .
J: TRBJ2-1

CDR3: CASHDRTGTEAFF
DNA: TGTGCCAGCCACGACCGGACAGGGACTGAAGCTTTCTTT
length: 13
size: .
V: TRBV7-3
D: TRBD1
J: TRBJ1-1

CDR3: CASTNTGGNQPQHF
DNA: TGTGCCAGCACCAATACAGGTGGCAATCAGCCCCAGCATTTT
length: 14
size: .
V: TRBV6-6
D: .
J: TRBJ1-5

CDR3: CASGSRTGPSGSFHNEQFF
DNA: TGTGCTAGTGGTTCCAGGACAGGGCCCAGCGGGAGTTTCCACAATGAGCAGTTCTTC
length: 19
size: few
V: TRBV12-5
D: .
J: TRBJ2-1

CDR3: CASSLGLHNEQFF
DNA: TGTGCCAGCAGCTTAGGTCTGCACAATGAGCAGTTCTTC
length: 13
size: few
V: TRBV11-2
D: .
J: TRBJ2-1

CDR3: CASSEGQGGYTF
DNA: TGTGCCAGCAGTGAGGGACAGGGTGGCTACACCTTC
length: 12
size: few
V: TRBV6-6
D: TRBD1
J: TRBJ1-2

CDR3: CASSQTSDVNIQYF
DNA: TGTGCCAGCAGCCAGACCTCGGACGTAAACATTCAGTACTTC
length: 14
size: .
V: TRBV4-2
D: .
J: TRBJ2-4

CDR3: CASTVYNEQFF
DNA: TGTGCCAGCACCGTCTACAATGAGCAGTTCTTC
length: 11
size: many
V: TRBV5-6
D: .
J: TRBJ2-1

CDR3: CATSDGAKNIQYF
DNA: TGTGCCACCAGTGACGGAGCCAAAAACATTCAGTACTTC
length: 13
size: many
V: TRBV24-1
D: .
J: TRBJ2-4

CDR3: CASSLGGGSRYGYTF
DNA: TGCGCCAGCAGCTTGGGAGGAGGCAGTCGCTATGGCTACACCTTC
length: 15
size: .
V: TRBV5-1
D: .
J: TRBJ1-2

CDR3: CASSEAGRAPYNEQFF
DNA: TGTGCCAGCAGTGAAGCAGGAAGGGCCCCCTACAATGAGCAGTTCTTC
length: 16
size: .
V: TRBV6-1
D: .
J: TRBJ2-1

CDR3: CASSIEVSGTEAFF
DNA: TGTGCCAGCAGCATTGAGGTCTCGGGCACTGAAGCTTTCTTT
length: 14
size: few
V: TRBV7-9
D: .
J: TRBJ1-1

CDR3: CATSKRRGESGQYF
DNA: TGTGCCACCAGCAAAAGGCGGGGGGAATCCGGGCAGTACTTC
length: 14
size: few
V: TRBV15
D: TRBD2
J: TRBJ2-7

CDR3: CSTWTSGRETQYF
DNA: TGCAGCACCTGGACTAGCGGGAGGGAGACCCAGTACTTC
length: 13
size: few
V: TRBV29-1
D: TRBD2
J: TRBJ2-5

CDR3: CAISEGDRAGYGYTF
DNA: TGTGCCATCAGTGAGGGGGACAGGGCTGGCTATGGCTACACCTTC
length: 15
size: .
V: TRBV10-3
D: TRBD1
J: TRBJ1-2

CDR3: CASSQDPAGGGTDTQYF
DNA: TGCGCCAGCAGCCAAGATCCGGCGGGCGGGGGCACAGATACGCAGTATTTT
length: 17
size: .
V: TRBV4-1
D: .
J: TRBJ2-3

CDR3: CASSYALTGGSEQFF
DNA: TGTGCCAGCAGTTACGCTCTGACAGGGGGCAGTGAGCAGTTCTTC
length: 15
size: few
V: TRBV6-2/TRBV6-3
D: TRBD1
J: TRBJ2-1

CDR3: CSAIRESSYNEQFF
DNA: TGCAGTGCTATCAGGGAGAGCTCCTACAATGAGCAGTTCTTC
length: 14
size: .
V: TRBV20-1
D: .
J: TRBJ2-1

CDR3: CASSVAPGGSEAFF
DNA: TGTGCCAGCAGCGTAGCCCCGGGAGGTTCTGAAGCTTTCTTT
length: 14
size: once
V: TRBV9
D: .
J: TRBJ1-1

CDR3: CASSITDLDTGELFF
DNA: TGTGCCAGCAGTATTACAGACCTCGACACCGGGGAGCTGTTTTTT
length: 15
size: .
V: TRBV12-3/TRBV12-4
D: .
J: TRBJ2-2

CDR3: CASSQDPGGAETQYF
DNA: TGTGCCAGCAGCCAAGATCCGGGAGGGGCGGAGACCCAGTACTTC
length: 15
size: few
V: TRBV14
D: TRBD2
J: TRBJ2-5

CDR3: CSAYIQGRDIQYF
DNA: TGCAGCGCCTATATACAGGGGAGAGACATTCAGTACTTC
length: 13
size: many
V: TRBV29-1
D: TRBD1
J: TRBJ2-4

CDR3: CASSSSGTSGRQETQYF
DNA: TGTGCCAGCAGCTCATCCGGGACTAGCGGGAGGCAAGAGACCCAGTACTTC
length: 17
size: many
V: TRBV7-2
D: TRBD2
J: TRBJ2-5

CDR3: CASSQTRLSTGELFF
DNA: TGCGCCAGCAGCCAGACCCGGTTGTCCACCGGGGAGCTGTTTTTT
length: 15
size: .
V: TRBV4-3
D: .
J: TRBJ2-2

CDR3: CSAYQRGRTDTQYF
DNA: TGCAGTGCTTACCAGCGGGGACGCACAGATACGCAGTATTTT
length: 14
size: few
V: TRBV20-1
D: TRBD2
J: TRBJ2-3

CDR3: CASSSPGQGFGNTIYF
DNA: TGTGCCAGCAGCTCCCCGGGACAGGGGTTTGGAAACACCATATATTTT
length: 16
size: .
V: TRBV7-2
D: TRBD1
J: TRBJ1-3

CDR3: CASSPYVGGNTEAFF
DNA: TGTGCCAGCAGCCCATACGTGGGGGGGAACACTGAAGCTTTCTTT
length: 15
size: many
V: TRBV7-6
D: .
J: TRBJ1-1

CDR3: CPSSQRGWLAGDYEQYF
DNA: TGTCCCAGCAGCCAGCGGGGGTGGCTAGCGGGAGACTACGAGCAGTACTTC
length: 17
size: .
V: TRBV3-1
D: TRBD2
J: TRBJ2-7

CDR3: CASSDRTGGEQFF
DNA: TGTGCCAGCAGTGACAGGACAGGGGGTGAGCAGTTCTTC
length: 13
size: .
V: TRBV6-4
D: TRBD1
J: TRBJ2-1

CDR3: CASSLAHQNTIYF
DNA: TGTGCCAGCAGCTTGGCCCACCAAAACACCATATATTTT
length: 13
size: few
V: TRBV7-2
D: .
J: TRBJ1-3

CDR3: CASSLDLGRRLSEKLFF
DNA: TGTGCCAGCAGCTTGGATCTGGGCCGGCGCCTCAGCGAAAAACTGTTTTTT
length: 17
size: .
V: TRBV5-5
D: .
J: TRBJ1-4

CDR3: CAISESSGRPGQETQYF
DNA: TGTGCCATCAGTGAGTCGAGTGGGAGGCCAGGCCAAGAGACCCAGTACTTC
length: 17
size: .
V: TRBV10-3
D: .
J: TRBJ2-5

CDR3: CASSRDNYEQYF
DNA: TGTGCCAGCAGCCGGGACAACTACGAGCAGTACTTC
length: 12
size: .
V: TRBV6-2/TRBV6-3
D: .
J: TRBJ2-7

CDR3: CASSRTGDLETQYF
DNA: TGTGCCAGCAGCCGCACTGGTGACCTAGAGACCCAGTACTTC
length: 14
size: many
V: TRBV7-2
D: .
J: TRBJ2-5

CDR3: CASTTSGGNYGYTF
DNA: TGTGCCAGCACCACCTCGGGCGGAAACTATGGCTACACCTTC
length: 14
size: .
V: TRBV6-5
D: .
J: TRBJ1-2

CDR3: CASSLAFDRMAGELFF
DNA: TGTGCCAGCAGCTTAGCTTTCGACAGAATGGCCGGGGAGCTGTTTTTT
length: 16
size: many
V: TRBV7-6
D: .
J: TRBJ2-2